These 8 T cell receptor beta chains were sequenced from one sample in a study of blood T cell repertoires in COVID-19. This table comes from immunoSEQ multiplex PCR, and its TCRdb copy is limited to in-frame clones, with some not included. The sample has about 440,000 clones, 70% to 90% seen once. Sequenced: PBMCs or T cells enriched from blood (not recorded which). The receptors were sampled from a woman younger than 35 with acute COVID-19.

V gene TRBV11-3 combines with J gene TRBJ1-6; D call uncertain. CDR1 and CDR2 from the germline V gene are SGHNT and YENEEA. The CDR3 runs 15 residues. Trimming shortened V by 0 bases and J by 0 bases, and 3 bases separated the two germline ends. The CDR3 loop reads CASSLDSSYNSPLHF. The CDR3 DNA is TGTGCCAGCAGCTTAGATAGCTCCTATAATTCACCCCTCCACTTT.

This CDR3 reads CSARGQHTEAFF. CDR3 DNA sequence: TGCAGCGCCCGTGGACAGCACACTGAAGCTTTCTTT. This sequence joins TRBV29-1 and TRBJ1-1; D might be TRBD1 (6 bases). The CDR3 has 12 amino acids. V was cut by 7 bases and J by 3 bases, with 12 bases left in between. Germline V CDR1 and CDR2: SQVTM, ANQGSEA.

This clone turned up a few times. The chain uses TRBV10-3 and TRBJ1-5; D is perhaps TRBD1 (5 bases). The germline V gene has CDR1 ENHRY and CDR2 SYGVKD. This CDR3 is 18 amino acids long. V lost 2 bases and J lost 4, with 21 bases in between. The CDR3 DNA follows: TGTGCCATCAGTGAGGCGGGACCGGCAGCCCAGGCGAATCAGCCCCAGCATTTT. Its protein is CAISEAGPAAQANQPQHF.

For the CDR3, the DNA is TGTGCCAGCAGCCGCTATGGCTACACCTTC. This gives the protein CASSRYGYTF. This rearrangement joins TRBV9 to TRBJ1-2, with D unresolved. The CDR3 covers 10 residues. Germline V gene sequence: CDR1 SGDLS, CDR2 YYNGEE. V shed 4 bases and J shed 4 bases, with 2 bases lying between them.

The chain carries TRBV6-6 and TRBJ1-6; 9 bases line up with TRBD1. Germline loops: CDR1 MNHNY, CDR2 SVGAGI (reference sequence). The CDR3 consists of 16 residues. With 4 bases clipped from V and 7 bases from J, the junction kept 8 bases outside the gene matches. The CDR3 coding sequence is TGTGCCAGCAGTTCGATGAACAGGGGGCGGAATTCACCCCTCCACTTT. This sequence encodes CASSSMNRGRNSPLHF.

This clone occurred once. The J gene is TRBJ1-5, the V gene TRBV28, with 10 nucleotides matching TRBD1. V lost 5 bases and J lost 0; bases outside the gene matches: 7. CDR3 length: 17 residues. Germline V lookup: CDR1 MDHEN, CDR2 SYDVKM. The CDR3 DNA sequence: TGTGCCAGCAGTCCCGGGACAGGGGTAATTAGCAATCAGCCCCAGCATTTT. Translating gives CASSPGTGVISNQPQHF. Full variable domain (outside the CDR3, taken from reference TRBV28 and TRBJ1-5): DVKVTQSSRYLVKRTGEKVFLECVQDMDHENMFWYRQDPGLGLRLIYFSYDVKMKEKGDIPEGYSVSREKKERFSLILESASTNQTSMYLCASSPGTGVISNQPQHFGDGTRLSIL.

CDR3 in DNA: TGTGCCAGCAAGGGGACTAGCGGGTTAAATGAGCAGTTCTTC. It specifies CASKGTSGLNEQFF. The chain carries TRBV2 and TRBJ2-1; 12 bases align to TRBD2. The CDR3 runs 14 residues. Per germline, CDR1 SNHLY and CDR2 FYNNEI. J gave up 7 bases and V 7 bases, and 5 bases lay outside the gene matches.

Worth noting for this clone: At the DNA level, this CDR3 is encoded by other sequences in the same sample as well. The chain uses TRBV5-1 and TRBJ1-5, with D uncertain. The CDR3 contains 13 residues. Looked up from germline, CDR1 is SGHRS and CDR2 is YFSETQ. V was trimmed by 5 bases and J by 0 bases, leaving 6 bases between them. This chain's CDR3 is CASSLDSNQPQHF. The CDR3 DNA sequence: TGCGCCAGCAGTTTAGATAGCAATCAGCCCCAGCATTTT.